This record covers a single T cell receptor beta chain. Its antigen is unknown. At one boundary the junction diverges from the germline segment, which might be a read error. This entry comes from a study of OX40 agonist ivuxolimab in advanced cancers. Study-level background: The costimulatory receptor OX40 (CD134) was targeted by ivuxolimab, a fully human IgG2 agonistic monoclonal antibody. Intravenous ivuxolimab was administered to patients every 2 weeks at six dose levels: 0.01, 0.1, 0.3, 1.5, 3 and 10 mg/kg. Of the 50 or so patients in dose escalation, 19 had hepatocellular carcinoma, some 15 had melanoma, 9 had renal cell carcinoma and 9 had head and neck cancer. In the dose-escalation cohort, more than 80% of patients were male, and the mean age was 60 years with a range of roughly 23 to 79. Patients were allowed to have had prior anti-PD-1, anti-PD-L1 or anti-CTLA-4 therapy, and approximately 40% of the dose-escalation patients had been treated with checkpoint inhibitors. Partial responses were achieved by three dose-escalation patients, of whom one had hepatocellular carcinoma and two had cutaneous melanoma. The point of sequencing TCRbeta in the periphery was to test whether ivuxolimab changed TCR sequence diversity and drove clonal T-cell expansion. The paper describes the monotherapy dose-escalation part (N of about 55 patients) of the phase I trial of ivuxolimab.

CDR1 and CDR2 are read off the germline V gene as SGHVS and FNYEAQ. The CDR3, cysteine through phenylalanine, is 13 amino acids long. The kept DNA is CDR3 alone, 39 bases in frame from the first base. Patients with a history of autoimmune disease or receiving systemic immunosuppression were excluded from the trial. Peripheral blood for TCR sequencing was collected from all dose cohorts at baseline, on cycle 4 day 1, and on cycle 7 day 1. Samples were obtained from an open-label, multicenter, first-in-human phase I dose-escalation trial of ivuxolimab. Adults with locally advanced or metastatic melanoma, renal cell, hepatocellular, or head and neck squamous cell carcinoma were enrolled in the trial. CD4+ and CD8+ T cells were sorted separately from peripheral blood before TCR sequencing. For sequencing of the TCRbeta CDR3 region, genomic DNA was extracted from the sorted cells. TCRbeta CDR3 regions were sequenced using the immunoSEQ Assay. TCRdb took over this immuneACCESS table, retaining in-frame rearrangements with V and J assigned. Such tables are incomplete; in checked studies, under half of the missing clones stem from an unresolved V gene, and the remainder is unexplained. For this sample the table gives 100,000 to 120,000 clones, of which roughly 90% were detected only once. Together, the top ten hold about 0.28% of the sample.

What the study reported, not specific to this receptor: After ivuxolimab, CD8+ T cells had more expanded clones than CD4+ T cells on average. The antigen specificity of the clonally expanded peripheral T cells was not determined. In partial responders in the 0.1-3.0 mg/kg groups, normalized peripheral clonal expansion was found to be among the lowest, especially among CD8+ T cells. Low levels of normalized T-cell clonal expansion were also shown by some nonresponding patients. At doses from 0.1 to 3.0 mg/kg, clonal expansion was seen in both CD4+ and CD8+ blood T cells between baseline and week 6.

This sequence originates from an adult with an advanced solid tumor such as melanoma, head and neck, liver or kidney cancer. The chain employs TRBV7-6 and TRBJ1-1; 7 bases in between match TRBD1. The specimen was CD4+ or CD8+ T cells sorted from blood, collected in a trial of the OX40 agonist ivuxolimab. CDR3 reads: CASSWNQGDESFF. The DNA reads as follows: TGTGCCAGCAGCTGGAACCAGGGGGATGAATCTTTCTTT.